Shown below are 28 T cell receptor beta chains from a single sample sequenced in a study of T cells expressing NK-cell markers. From its re-call of the 5' RACE reads, TCRdb lists each CDR3 protein once, without DNA. The sample data list some 390,000 distinct CDR3 sequences. Input material: blood T cells: a sorted CD56 or NKG2C T cell subset, CD4+ or CD8+ T cells, or bulk PBMC T cells (not recorded which). Source of these receptors: a woman aged 45-60 years in good health.

This chain uses TRBV6-1 with TRBJ2-7; the TCRdb call, TRBD2, lacks DNA for checking. The germline V gene encodes CDR1 MNHNS and CDR2 SASEGT. This CDR3 is 14 amino acids long. The CDR3 reads CASSGEGPTYEQYF.

The chain uses TRBV27 and TRBJ1-4; the D gene TCRdb calls, TRBD1, cannot be checked with no DNA. The CDR3 is 15 amino acids. CDR1 and CDR2 from the germline V gene are MNHEY and SMNVEV (reference sequence). The CDR3: CASSSTGQGYEKLFF.

The gene calls are TRBV19 and TRBJ1-1; the D call from TCRdb, TRBD1, cannot be confirmed without DNA. Germline V CDR1 and CDR2: LNHDA, SQIVND (reference sequence). The length of the CDR3 is 21 residues. The CDR3 loop reads CASSIGLAFSEGFPLNTEAFF.

V and J are TRBV11-2 and TRBJ1-4; TCRdb names TRBD1, which stays unverified in the absence of DNA. Germline V gene lookup returns CDR1 SGHAT and CDR2 FQNNGV. This CDR3 region has 15 residues. The CDR3 protein is CASSEGTADNEKLFF.

The genes are TRBV29-1 and TRBJ2-1; TCRdb selects TRBD2, and the lack of DNA leaves this call unchecked. Germline V gene data show CDR1 as SQVTM and CDR2 as ANQGSEA. This CDR3 contains 14 residues. CDR3 loop: CSVDLLAGGDEQFF.

The genes are TRBV20-1 and TRBJ1-2; the D gene TCRdb calls, TRBD1, cannot be checked with no DNA. CDR1 is DFQATT, CDR2 SNEGSKA, per germline (reference sequence). The CDR3 is 13 residues long. CDR3 in amino acids: CSADQGSRYGYTF.

The CDR3: CASSTSGRGGTDTQYF. The rearrangement links TRBV6-1 to TRBJ2-3; TCRdb's D gene call, TRBD2, goes unchecked for lack of DNA. Germline CDR1 reads MNHNS; CDR2 reads SASEGT. CDR3 length: 16 residues.

The chain has TRBV19 and TRBJ1-5; the TCRdb D gene call, TRBD1, has no DNA to confirm it. Germline-derived CDR1 and CDR2 are LNHDA and SQIVND (reference sequence). The CDR3 has 14 residues. This chain's CDR3 is CASRETGLNQPQHF.

The genes are TRBV12-3 or TRBV12-4 and TRBJ2-5. The CDR3 runs 13 residues. CDR3 sequence reads: CASSPSGSVTQYF.

The CDR3 sequence: CSVEDPRTESYGYTF. V usage is TRBV29-1 and J usage is TRBJ1-2; the TRBD1 assignment by TCRdb is unverifiable without DNA. From germline, CDR1 is SQVTM and CDR2 ANQGSEA. This CDR3 is built from 15 residues.

V gene TRBV6-1 combines with J gene TRBJ2-7; TCRdb returns TRBD1, unconfirmable since there is no DNA. Germline CDR1 is MNHNS and CDR2 is SASEGT. The CDR3 has 13 residues. Here the CDR3 reads CASSEVGAYEQYF.

V is TRBV7-9 and J is TRBJ2-3; TCRdb's assignment of TRBD2 cannot be checked, as there is no DNA. Germline CDR1 and CDR2: SEHNR and FQNEAQ (reference sequence). This CDR3 is built from 15 residues. CDR3 protein: CASNPSGAGRYTQYF.

This chain connects TRBV10-3 to TRBJ2-3. Germline V gives CDR1 ENHRY, CDR2 SYGVKD. CDR3 size: 13 residues. The CDR3 reads CATAQSSTDTQYF.

The chain has TRBV6-4 and TRBJ2-3; TCRdb lists TRBD2, though no DNA is available to test this call. CDR3 length equals 14 residues. The V gene's germline CDR1 is MRHNA and CDR2 SNTAGT. The CDR3 sequence: CASSATGLTDTQYF.

The rearrangement uses TRBV24-1 and TRBJ2-3; TCRdb lists TRBD2, though no DNA is available to test this call. Germline CDR1 and CDR2: KGHDR and SFDVKD. This CDR3 comprises 19 residues. CDR3 amino acids: CATSDRTASERWYTDTQYF.

CDR3 residues: CASSSRGGTYEQYF. V gene TRBV12-3 or TRBV12-4 combines with J gene TRBJ2-7; TCRdb calls TRBD1, which cannot be checked without DNA. CDR3 length equals 14 residues.

The chain couples TRBV5-6 to TRBJ2-1; there is no DNA to check the TCRdb D call of TRBD2. This CDR3 has 13 amino acids. The germline V gene encodes CDR1 SGHDT and CDR2 YYEEEE. CDR3 amino acids: CASSIREGNEQFF.

CDR3 sequence: CASSVGRTVYGYTF. This chain connects TRBV2 to TRBJ1-2; TCRdb designates TRBD1, a call that cannot be tested without DNA. The CDR3 covers 14 residues. CDR1 and CDR2 (germline): SNHLY, FYNNEI.

This rearrangement joins TRBV12-3 or TRBV12-4 to TRBJ2-1; the D call from TCRdb, TRBD1, cannot be confirmed without DNA. This CDR3 is built from 16 residues. The CDR3 here is CASSPGGTILYNEQFF.

The chain's CDR3 is CASSPTGGGYNEQFF. The J gene is TRBJ2-1, the V gene TRBV13; the TCRdb D gene call, TRBD2, has no DNA to confirm it. There are 15 residues in the CDR3. From germline, CDR1 is PRHDT and CDR2 FYEKMQ (reference sequence). Supplemented by reference TRBV13 and TRBJ2-1, the full variable domain reads AAGVIQSPRHLIKEKRETATLKCYPIPRHDTVYWYQQGPGQDPQFLISFYEKMQSDKGSIPDRFSAQQFSDYHSELNMSSLELGDSALYFCASSPTGGGYNEQFFGPGTRLTVL.

The rearrangement links TRBV5-1 to TRBJ2-1; TCRdb selects TRBD1, and the lack of DNA leaves this call unchecked. The CDR3 contains 21 residues. Germline V gene data show CDR1 as SGHRS and CDR2 as YFSETQ. CDR3 protein: CASSPVDGTDFALSSYNEQFF.

J is TRBJ1-1 and V is TRBV7-9. This CDR3 spans 13 amino acids. The germline V gene encodes CDR1 SEHNR and CDR2 FQNEAQ (reference sequence). The chain's CDR3 is CASSKAGDTEAFF.

The chain uses TRBV7-9 and TRBJ2-1; no DNA is available, so the TRBD1 call from TCRdb remains unchecked. From germline, CDR1 is SEHNR and CDR2 FQNEAQ (reference sequence). There are 13 residues in the CDR3. This CDR3 is CASSPQGRGEQFF.

This sequence joins TRBV12-3 or TRBV12-4 and TRBJ1-5; the TCRdb D gene call, TRBD1, has no DNA to confirm it. The CDR3 has 13 amino acids. CDR3: CASRTGYNQPQHF.

The V gene is TRBV20-1, the J gene TRBJ2-7; there is no DNA to check the TCRdb D call of TRBD2. Germline CDR1 DFQATT, CDR2 SNEGSKA (reference sequence). This CDR3 comprises 15 residues. CDR3 protein: CSARGPGTTPYEQYF.

The V call is TRBV12-3 or TRBV12-4, the J call TRBJ2-3; TCRdb gives TRBD2 as the D gene, but with no DNA this cannot be confirmed. The CDR3 has 19 amino acids. The CDR3 is CASSPGLAGGLPSTDTQYF.

This rearrangement joins TRBV6-5 to TRBJ1-4; TCRdb reports TRBD1, a call that lacks DNA to check it against. The CDR3 has 15 residues. Germline CDR1 is MNHEY and CDR2 is SVGAGI. CDR3 residues: CASSFQGATNEKLFF.

J is TRBJ1-5 and V is TRBV12-3 or TRBV12-4; TCRdb calls TRBD1, which cannot be checked without DNA. The CDR3 spans 14 residues. CDR3 residues: CASSLDRVLQPQHF.